This T cell receptor beta chain appears in the sequencing data of a study of regulatory T cells in long-lasting Graves disease. The germline gives CDR1 LGHNA, CDR2 YSLEER. This CDR3 is built from 17 residues. Study observations and caveats: TRBV28 was favored in persistent disease, as were TRBJ1-2 and TRBJ2-5.

Time point denoted: newly diagnosed GD, antithyroid drugs for less than 3 months. From RNA extracted from PBMCs, the TCR library was made. With regard to this clonotype: Its antigen is unknown. Just one base apart from a much larger clone, this may be a read error.

To make TCR beta libraries, researchers used iRepertoire HTBI primers and Arm-PCR of CDR3 regions. TCRdb passed the multiplex PCR reads through MiXCR, listing each CDR3 protein once. The sample shows under 400,000 distinct CDR3 sequences, approximately 16% of them seen only once. These data were also filed under a second study, of T cells in Graves' hyperthyroidism and ophthalmopathy. That publication notes: The TCR CDR3 first-round RT-PCR relied on the HTBI primer set.

The receptor comes from a man aged 40-49 years with Graves disease. The sequences come from peripheral blood mononuclear cells (PBMCs), collected at new diagnosis, from a patient treated with antithyroid drugs. This rearrangement joins TRBV4-3 to TRBJ2-1, with D possibly being TRBD2 (5 bases). The J call is doubtful: the DNA matches TRBJ2-5 better. CDR3 bases: TGCGCCAGCAGCCAAGCTTTGGCTAGCAGGCTTCAAGAGACCCAGTACTTC. It codes for CASSQALASRLQETQYF.